The sequence of this TCR beta chain was determined in a study of long-term antiretroviral therapy in people with HIV. In the study overall: The 2015 immediate-ART recommendation was preceded by the earliest samples by about a decade.

Whole-study findings and limits: Clones that expanded before ART (that is, prior to treatment) dominated the repertoire at all time points. Records did not include ART adherence, viral resistance or therapy changes.

Germline CDR1 SQVTM, CDR2 ANQGSEA. Deletions cut 4 bases from V and 9 bases from J, with 7 bases between. The CDR3 totals 10 residues. The immunoSEQ assay was v3.0, run at survey level. TCRdb's table, derived via immunoSEQ multiplex PCR, lists solely in-frame clones and lacks some. The table lists tens of thousands of clones, around three quarters of them singletons. Comment on this clone: Its antigen is unidentified.

The chain is built from TRBV29-1 and TRBJ2-1; D ambiguous. This clonotype was obtained from a woman in her 40s with HIV. The material was unsorted PBMCs, obtained 1.1 years before starting antiretroviral therapy. CDR3: CSVVVFEQFF. Here the CDR3 DNA reads TGCAGCGTTGTAGTATTTGAGCAGTTCTTC.